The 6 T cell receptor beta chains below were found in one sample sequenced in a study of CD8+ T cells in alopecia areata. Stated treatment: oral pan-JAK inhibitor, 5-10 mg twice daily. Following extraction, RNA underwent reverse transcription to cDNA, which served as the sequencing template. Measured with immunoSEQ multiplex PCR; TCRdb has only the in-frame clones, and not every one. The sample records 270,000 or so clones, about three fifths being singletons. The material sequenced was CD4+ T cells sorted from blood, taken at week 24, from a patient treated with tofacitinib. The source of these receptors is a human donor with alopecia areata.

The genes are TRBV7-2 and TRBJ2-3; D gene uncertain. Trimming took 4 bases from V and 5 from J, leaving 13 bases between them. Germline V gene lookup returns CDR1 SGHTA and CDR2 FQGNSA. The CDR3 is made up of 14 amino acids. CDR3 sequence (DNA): TGTGCCAGCAGCTCCGCAAGTTATGGAGATACGCAGTATTTT. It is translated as CASSSASYGDTQYF.

CDR3 coding DNA: TGTGCCAGCAGCCAAGTTACAGGGGGCTTTGGGGCCAACGTCCTGACTTTC. It yields the protein CASSQVTGGFGANVLTF. The rearrangement uses TRBV4-2 and TRBJ2-6; 9 bases align to TRBD1. The CDR3 sequence is 17 residues long. V trimming: 1 base; J trimming: 3 bases; junction bases outside the gene matches: 4. Germline V lookup: CDR1 LGHNA, CDR2 YNFKEQ.

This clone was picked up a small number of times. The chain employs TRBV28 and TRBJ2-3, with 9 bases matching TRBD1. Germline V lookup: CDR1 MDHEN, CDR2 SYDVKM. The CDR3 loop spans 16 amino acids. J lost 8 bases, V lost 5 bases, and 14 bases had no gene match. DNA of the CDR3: TGTGCCAGCAGTCTCCCTTTCGGGACAGGGATCCGTACGCAGTATTTT. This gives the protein CASSLPFGTGIRTQYF. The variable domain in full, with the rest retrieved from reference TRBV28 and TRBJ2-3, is DVKVTQSSRYLVKRTGEKVFLECVQDMDHENMFWYRQDPGLGLRLIYFSYDVKMKEKGDIPEGYSVSREKKERFSLILESASTNQTSMYLCASSLPFGTGIRTQYFGPGTRLTVL.

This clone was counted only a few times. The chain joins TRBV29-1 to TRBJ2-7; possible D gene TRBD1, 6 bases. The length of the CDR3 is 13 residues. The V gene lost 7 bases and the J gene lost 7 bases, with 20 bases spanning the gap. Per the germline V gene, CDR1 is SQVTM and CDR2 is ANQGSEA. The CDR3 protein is CSALTGQREEQYF. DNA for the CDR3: TGCAGCGCCCTGACAGGCCAGCGTGAAGAGCAGTACTTC.

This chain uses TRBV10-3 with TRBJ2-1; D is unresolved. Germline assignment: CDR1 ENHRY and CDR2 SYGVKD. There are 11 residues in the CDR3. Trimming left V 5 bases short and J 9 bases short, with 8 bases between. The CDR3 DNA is TGTGCCATCAGTCTTAGCAGTGAGCAGTTCTTC. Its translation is CAISLSSEQFF.

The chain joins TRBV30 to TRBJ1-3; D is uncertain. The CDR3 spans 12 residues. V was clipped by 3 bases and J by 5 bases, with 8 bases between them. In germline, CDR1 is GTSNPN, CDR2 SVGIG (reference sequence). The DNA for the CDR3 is TGTGCCTGGAGCGGAGAAAGAAACACCATATATTTT. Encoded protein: CAWSGERNTIYF.